This T cell receptor beta chain was retrieved from a study of T cell responses to AZD1222 COVID-19 vaccine. Across the whole study: The study pooled second doses at about 4 or about 12 weeks. Study-wide results and caveats: Two doses of AZD1222 preceded a rise in Spike-specific TCR breadth and depth. The donor cohort was predominantly white British with a female majority, and clonal diversity may have been underestimated.

Of note for this clone: Its cognate antigen is unknown.

The germline V gene encodes CDR1 MNHEY and CDR2 SVGAGI. V lost 6 bases and J 6 bases, leaving 15 bases between the germline ends. The CDR3 contains 14 residues. Sequencing used immunoSEQ multiplex PCR; TCRdb keeps in-frame clones, though not all of them. The data contain approximately 140,000 clones, about 92% of them singletons. The V gene is TRBV6-5, the J gene TRBJ2-1; weak D call: TRBD2 (6 bases). Sequences were derived from peripheral blood, sampled on day 0 of AZD1222 vaccination. The sequence came from an adult in good health. The CDR3 DNA follows: TGTGCCAGCAGCATCATCCGGGACTTCAATGAGCAGTTCTTC. It yields the protein CASSIIRDFNEQFF.